Described below is a single TCR beta chain sequence and its context. This record comes from a study of identical twins. The ends were cut back, 1 base at V and 5 bases at J, with 14 bases in the middle. The CDR3 runs to 15 residues. CDR1 and CDR2 from the germline V gene are SGHTA and FQGNSA. Template switching created a universal primer site, and the cDNA included unique molecular identifiers. Using its own MiXCR run on the 5' RACE reads, TCRdb lists one record per CDR3 protein. The data show approximately 700,000 distinct CDR3 sequences, with 15% to 20% seen just once and roughly 13% held by the top ten. This sample also appeared in a second study, on T cells expressing NK-cell markers.

Sequencing was done on a sample of PBMCs. The receptor was isolated from a woman aged 18-29 years in good health. This chain connects TRBV7-2 to TRBJ2-5; weak D call: TRBD2 (6 bases). The CDR3 sequence: CASSLVGGPWETQYF. The DNA of the CDR3 is TGTGCCAGCAGCTTAGTTGGAGGGCCGTGGGAGACCCAGTACTTC.